Reported below is one TCR beta chain. This specimen belongs to a study of blood T cell repertoires in COVID-19. Across the study: From the United States, Italy and Spain came samples of acute and convalescent COVID-19. In each case, the material was cDNA or gDNA derived from T cells, B-cell-depleted T cells, or PBMCs.

V shed 1 base and J 6 bases; nucleotides not matched to a gene: 6. The CDR3 contains 15 residues. Authors' methods: Amplification of reference gene primers provided the estimated nucleated cell counts. Assay: immunoSEQ multiplex PCR; the TCRdb copy retains only in-frame clones and omits some. D and trimming come from the DNA, and the V and J calls and clone size come from that table. The sample includes about 190,000 clones, around 85% of them seen just once. The V call is TRBV5-3, the J call TRBJ2-1, with 8 bases identical to TRBD2. TRBV5-3 is an ORF; its function is uncertain. Sequencing was done on a sample of peripheral blood. The TCR originated in a man in his fifties who had recovered from COVID-19. In DNA form, the CDR3 reads TGTGCCAGAAGCTTGAGTCTAGCGGGCAGCAATGAGCAGTTCTTC. This sequence encodes CARSLSLAGSNEQFF.